The 12 T cell receptor beta chains reported below all come from one sample, sequenced in a study of a mutant IDH1 vaccine in newly diagnosed glioma. No antigen has been identified for these receptors. TCRdb's copy holds only in-frame clones and misses some; the assay was immunoSEQ multiplex PCR. The repertoire holds tens of thousands of clones, with 80% to 85% as singletons. The time point here: week 11, during vaccination. One vaccine dose held 300 ug of mutant IDH1 20-mer peptide and came with topical imiquimod. The starting material was PBMCs, obtained from a glioma patient whose treatment included an IDH1 peptide vaccine. These receptors were taken from a man aged 35 to 55 with glioma.

The V and J genes are TRBV19 and TRBJ2-1, with D possibly TRBD1 on 5 matching bases. Trimming removed 4 bases at V and 4 bases at J, with 11 bases between. The CDR3 sequence is 14 residues long. CDR1 is LNHDA and CDR2 is SQIVND in the germline V gene (reference sequence). CDR3 nucleotides: TGTGCCAGTAGTACCATCTACAGGTACAATGAGCAGTTCTTC. It translates to CASSTIYRYNEQFF.

The CDR3 DNA sequence: TGTGCCAGCAGCCCGATAAAAACCGGGGAGCTGTTTTTT. Protein product: CASSPIKTGELFF. The V gene is TRBV7-8, the J gene TRBJ2-2; no reliable D call. V was trimmed by 5 bases and J by 5 bases, leaving 9 bases between them. Germline CDR1 reads SGHVS; CDR2 reads FQNEAQ. The CDR3 totals 13 residues.

This clone appeared a few times. The genes are TRBV7-6 and TRBJ1-3; TRBD1 might be the D (5 bases). The germline V gene encodes CDR1 SGHVS and CDR2 FNYEAQ. The CDR3 length is 15 residues. V gave up 6 bases and J gave up 0 bases, with 12 bases separating them. CDR3 amino acids: CASSTGPSSGNTIYF. The CDR3 nucleotides read TGTGCCAGCAGTACAGGCCCCTCCTCTGGAAACACCATATATTTT.

The chain joins TRBV9 to TRBJ1-3, with D perhaps matching TRBD1 (6 bases). The CDR3 covers 13 residues. Germline V gene sequence: CDR1 SGDLS, CDR2 YYNGEE. Trimming removed 7 bases at V and 1 base at J, with 9 bases between. The CDR3: CASGQGSGNTIYF. For the CDR3, the DNA is TGTGCCAGCGGGCAGGGGTCTGGAAACACCATATATTTT. The full variable domain, its missing parts supplied by reference TRBV9 and TRBJ1-3, is DSGVTQTPKHLITATGQRVTLRCSPRSGDLSVYWYQQSLDQGLQFLIQYYNGEERAKGNILERFSAQQFPDLHSELNLSSLELGDSALYFCASGQGSGNTIYFGEGSWLTVV.

With respect to this clone: The germline gene is not matched at one end of the junction; a read error may be the cause. The CDR3 DNA reads as TGTGCCGGTAGTATTACCGGGACAGGGGGCAACGAGCAGTACTTC. It translates to CAGSITGTGGNEQYF. The genes are TRBV19 and TRBJ2-7, with TRBD1 identical over 12 bases. CDR3 length: 15 amino acids. Germline V lookup: CDR1 LNHDA, CDR2 SQIVND (reference sequence).

The V and J genes are TRBV15 and TRBJ2-5, with no clear D. Trimming took 1 base from V and 1 from J, leaving 13 bases between them. The CDR3 loop spans 16 amino acids. Germline V lookup: CDR1 LNHNV, CDR2 YYDKDF (reference sequence). CDR3 region: CATSRAAGDTQETQYF. DNA for the CDR3: TGTGCCACCAGCAGAGCGGCCGGTGACACCCAAGAGACCCAGTACTTC.

This clone turned up a few times. The chain joins TRBV11-2 to TRBJ2-7; D possibly corresponds to TRBD2 (6 bases). V lost 2 bases, J lost 5 bases, and 10 bases lay in between. Germline CDR1 and CDR2: SGHAT and FQNNGV. This CDR3 has 13 residues. The DNA of the CDR3 is TGTGCCAGCAGCTTACGGGAGTTCCACGAGCAGTACTTC. Amino acid sequence: CASSLREFHEQYF. The complete variable domain, with remaining parts taken from reference TRBV11-2 and TRBJ2-7, reads EAGVAQSPRYKIIEKRQSVAFWCNPISGHATLYWYQQILGQGPKLLIQFQNNGVVDDSQLPKDRFSAERLKGVDSTLKIQPAKLEDSAVYLCASSLREFHEQYFGPGTRLTVT.

The chain joins TRBV6-5 to TRBJ2-7, with D tentatively TRBD1 (5 bases). Germline loops: CDR1 MNHEY, CDR2 SVGAGI. The V and J ends lost 6 bases and 3 bases respectively, with 12 bases between them. This CDR3 comprises 13 residues. The CDR3 protein is CASSLFQGYEQYF. DNA for the CDR3: TGTGCCAGCAGCCTTTTCCAGGGCTACGAGCAGTACTTC.

This chain joins TRBV6-1 and TRBJ2-7; 12 nucleotides align to TRBD2. After removal of 10 bases from V and 0 bases from J, the junction contained 4 bases not matched to a gene. The germline V gene encodes CDR1 MNHNS and CDR2 SASEGT. The CDR3 runs 14 residues. The CDR3 protein is CATGLAGFSYEQYF. Here the CDR3 DNA reads TGTGCCACTGGACTAGCGGGATTCTCCTACGAGCAGTACTTC.

The chain has TRBV7-2 and TRBJ2-6, with TRBD2 matching 15 bases. Trimming at V came to 4 bases and at J to 3 bases, leaving 1 base not matched to a gene. Germline loops: CDR1 SGHTA, CDR2 FQGNSA. This CDR3 spans 17 amino acids. CDR3 in amino acids: CASSSGLAGGGANVLTF. Written as DNA, the CDR3 is TGTGCCAGCAGCTCGGGACTAGCGGGAGGTGGGGCCAACGTCCTGACTTTC. The full variable domain, in which reference TRBV7-2 and TRBJ2-6 provide the parts outside the CDR3, is GAGVSQSPSNKVTEKGKDVELRCDPISGHTALYWYRQSLGQGLEFLIYFQGNSAPDKSGLPSDRFSAERTGGSVSTLTIQRTQQEDSAVYLCASSSGLAGGGANVLTFGAGSRLTVL.

This chain uses TRBV10-3 with TRBJ1-1, with D hard to call. The CDR3 sequence is 12 residues long. V lost 11 bases, J lost 2 bases, and 12 bases lay in between. Germline assignment: CDR1 ENHRY and CDR2 SYGVKD. CDR3 DNA sequence: TGTGCCTCCGGGAGAGGAAACACTGAAGCTTTCTTT. The encoded protein is CASGRGNTEAFF.

The chain is built from TRBV2 and TRBJ1-5, with 7 bases lining up with TRBD1. The CDR3 contains 14 residues. The germline gives CDR1 SNHLY, CDR2 FYNNEI. The J segment lost 2 bases and the V segment lost 6 bases, leaving 4 bases of the junction unmatched. CDR3 in amino acids: CASRFGTGNQPQHF. The CDR3 nucleotides read TGTGCCAGCAGATTCGGGACAGGCAATCAGCCCCAGCATTTT.